A single sample gave rise to the 12 T cell receptor beta chains below, sequenced in a study of T cells in Graves' hyperthyroidism and ophthalmopathy. The TCR beta CDR3 regions underwent amplification using RNA transcripts as the source. A set of HTBI primers served as the primers for a first-round RT-PCR of the TCR CDR3. TCRdb recomputed calls from the multiplex PCR reads with MiXCR, one row per CDR3 protein. Found here are about 400,000 distinct CDR3 sequences, 11% to 15% of them singletons; the top ten hold around 27%. Input material: blood. The receptors come from a man between 45 and 60 years old with Graves' ophthalmopathy.

This clonotype has just a few counts. This chain uses TRBV15 with TRBJ2-1; TRBD2 matches at 7 bases. Germline loops: CDR1 LNHNV, CDR2 YYDKDF (reference sequence). The length of the CDR3 is 16 residues. Unmatched junction bases numbered 8, after V lost 0 bases and J lost 6 bases. CDR3 protein: CATSRDILPSGNEQFF. CDR3 nucleotides: TGTGCCACCAGCAGAGATATCCTTCCTAGCGGCAATGAGCAGTTCTTC.

There are a few counts of this clonotype. V usage is TRBV19 and J usage is TRBJ2-1; D gene uncertain. This CDR3 contains 15 residues. Per germline, CDR1 LNHDA and CDR2 SQIVND (reference sequence). V lost 3 bases and J lost 6, with 15 bases in between. The CDR3 region is CASSIFFTTANEQFF. CDR3 nucleotides: TGTGCCAGTAGTATTTTTTTCACTACGGCCAATGAGCAGTTCTTC.

This clonotype was recorded only once. This chain links TRBV19 with TRBJ2-7; D is perhaps TRBD1 or TRBD2 (5 bases each). Looked up from germline, CDR1 is LNHDA and CDR2 is SQIVND (reference sequence). The CDR3 is made up of 16 amino acids. V lost 1 base to trimming and J lost 0 bases, with 13 bases between them. This CDR3 is CASSIGGTVSSYEQYF. DNA for the CDR3: TGTGCCAGTAGTATAGGTGGGACGGTAAGCTCCTACGAGCAGTACTTC.

This clonotype was recorded at least ten times. This rearrangement joins TRBV5-1 to TRBJ2-4; D is tentatively TRBD1 or TRBD2 (5 bases each). Trimming cost V 0 bases and J 1 base, with 8 bases left between them. CDR3 length: 15 amino acids. Germline CDR1 is SGHRS and CDR2 is YFSETQ. The CDR3 region has the DNA TGCGCCAGCAGCTTGGCGGGGCAGGCCAAAAACATTCAGTACTTC. This translates into CASSLAGQAKNIQYF.

A word on this clonotype: A much larger clonotype is one base distant, so this may be a read error. This chain joins TRBV29-1 and TRBJ1-1, with 9 bases matching TRBD1. CDR1 is SQVTM and CDR2 is ANQGSEA in the germline V gene. V lost 6 bases to trimming and J lost 6 bases; unmatched junction nucleotides: 14. This CDR3 is 15 amino acids long. The CDR3 nucleotides are TGCAGCGTGGGACAGGGTTATGAGGGGGACGCTGAAGCTTTCTTT. It encodes CSVGQGYEGDAEAFF.

This chain links TRBV11-2 with TRBJ2-1, with 8 bases that match TRBD1. The CDR3 contains 12 residues. The germline CDR1 and CDR2 sequences are SGHAT and FQNNGV. V trimming: 0 bases; J trimming: 15 bases; junction bases outside the gene matches: 4. CDR3 DNA: TGTGCCAGCAGCTTAGACAGGACAGGGTCGTTCTTC. Encoded protein: CASSLDRTGSFF.

This chain connects TRBV4-1 to TRBJ1-4, with 7 bases identical to TRBD1. V was clipped by 1 base and J by 6 bases; unmatched bases: 5. Germline CDR1 reads MGHRA; CDR2 reads YSYEKL. The CDR3 has 15 residues. The CDR3 sequence: CASSQGQGSDEKLFF. For the CDR3, the DNA is TGCGCCAGCAGCCAAGGACAGGGATCGGATGAAAAACTGTTTTTT.

This clonotype has at least ten counts. The chain uses TRBV27 and TRBJ2-5; the D is unclear. The V and J ends lost 3 bases and 5 bases respectively, with 7 bases between them. Looked up from germline, CDR1 is MNHEY and CDR2 is SMNVEV (reference sequence). The CDR3 contains 12 residues. Here the CDR3 reads CASSFSGETQYF. CDR3 DNA sequence: TGTGCCAGCAGTTTTTCCGGGGAGACCCAGTACTTC.

This chain connects TRBV7-9 to TRBJ2-7; D ambiguous. Germline CDR1 reads SEHNR; CDR2 reads FQNEAQ (reference sequence). Trimming shortened V by 5 bases and J by 1 base, and 15 bases separated the two germline ends. CDR3 length: 15 residues. The CDR3 nucleotides read TGTGCCAGCAGCCCCTCCTTGGGGATATCCTACGAGCAGTACTTC. Encoded protein: CASSPSLGISYEQYF.

This clonotype has ten or more counts. The V gene is TRBV28, the J gene TRBJ2-5; perhaps TRBD2 as D (6 bases). Germline-derived CDR1 and CDR2 are MDHEN and SYDVKM. The CDR3 covers 12 residues. Trimming pared 7 bases from V and 5 bases from J, leaving 11 bases between. The CDR3 loop is CASKAGRETQYF. The CDR3 DNA reads TGTGCCAGCAAGGCGGGACGGGAGACCCAGTACTTC. The full variable domain, with the rest looked up from reference TRBV28 and TRBJ2-5, is DVKVTQSSRYLVKRTGEKVFLECVQDMDHENMFWYRQDPGLGLRLIYFSYDVKMKEKGDIPEGYSVSREKKERFSLILESASTNQTSMYLCASKAGRETQYFGPGTRLLVL.

This clonotype was seen at least ten times. V and J are TRBV7-9 and TRBJ1-1; weak D call: TRBD1 (6 bases). There are 11 residues in the CDR3. The V and J ends lost 2 bases and 11 bases respectively, with 9 bases between them. Germline lookup yields CDR1 SEHNR and CDR2 FQNEAQ (reference sequence). CDR3 coding DNA: TGTGCCAGCAGCTTAACAGGGAACGCTTTCTTT. Translating it yields CASSLTGNAFF.

This clonotype appeared many times. The chain links TRBV7-2 to TRBJ2-7; D possibly uses TRBD1 or TRBD2 (5 bases each). The ends were cut back, 6 bases at V and 0 bases at J, with 9 bases in the middle. The CDR3 is 13 residues long. CDR1 is SGHTA, CDR2 FQGNSA, per germline. This CDR3 reads CASRGTSSYEQYF. The CDR3, as DNA: TGTGCCAGCAGAGGGACCTCCTCCTACGAGCAGTACTTC.